The source of this T cell receptor beta chain is a study of T cell clones after liver transplantation. The table lists this clone with a few counts. This CDR3 has 14 amino acids. Germline loops: CDR1 SGHTA, CDR2 FQGNSA. V was trimmed by 6 bases and J by 6 bases, leaving 14 bases between them. Sequencing was performed with immunoSEQ multiplex PCR; in TCRdb, only in-frame clones are kept and a portion is missing. This sample has roughly 120,000 clones, with 75% to 95% found just once. The TCR originated in a human patient who received a liver transplant. Part of the T cell pool may stem from the graft donor. This specimen consisted of CD4+ T cells from blood, obtained 12 months after liver transplant. The V and J genes are TRBV7-2 and TRBJ2-2; a weak D match, TRBD2 (6 bases). The CDR3 loop reads CASREPREPGELFF. In nucleotides, the CDR3 is TGTGCCAGCAGGGAACCCCGGGAGCCCGGGGAGCTGTTTTTT.